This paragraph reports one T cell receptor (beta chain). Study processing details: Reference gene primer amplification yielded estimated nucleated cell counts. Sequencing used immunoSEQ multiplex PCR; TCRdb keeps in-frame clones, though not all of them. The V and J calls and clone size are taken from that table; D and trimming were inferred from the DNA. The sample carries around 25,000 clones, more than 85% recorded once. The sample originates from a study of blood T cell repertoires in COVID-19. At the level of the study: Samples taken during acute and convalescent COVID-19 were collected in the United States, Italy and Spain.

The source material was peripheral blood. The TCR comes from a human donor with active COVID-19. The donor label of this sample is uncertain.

The CDR3 region is CASSLGPLAGHNEQFF. The CDR3 nucleotides are TGTGCCAGCAGCTTAGGTCCACTAGCGGGCCACAATGAGCAGTTCTTC. The V call is TRBV7-6, the J call TRBJ2-1; the match to TRBD2 covers 9 bases. There are 16 residues in the CDR3. The germline CDR1 and CDR2 sequences are SGHVS and FNYEAQ. J gave up 5 bases and V 1 base, and 6 bases lay outside the gene matches.